These 4 T cell receptor beta chains were sequenced from one sample in a study of cytomegalovirus exposure and HLA in healthy donors. Both 60 Vbeta primers and 13 Jbeta primers went into the PCR. The repertoire was sequenced with immunoSEQ multiplex PCR; TCRdb's copy has only in-frame clones and lacks some. Of under 150,000 clones detected, around 79% appear once; the ten largest clones hold approximately 2.8%. Sequencing was carried out using PBMCs. Source of these receptors: a female donor in good health and CMV-seronegative.

The V gene is TRBV7-3, the J gene TRBJ2-1, with a possible D match to TRBD2 (6 bases). Trimming took off 3 bases at V and 8 bases at J, with 11 bases between the two ends. Looked up from germline, CDR1 is SGHTA and CDR2 is FQGTGA. The CDR3 length is 13 residues. As DNA, the CDR3 is TGTGCCAGCAGCTTTGGAGGGGCCGATGAGCAGTTCTTC. Its translation: CASSFGGADEQFF.

This clone was seen a single time. CDR3 residues: CASSPLAVTGELFF. CDR3 DNA: TGTGCCAGCAGCCCCCTAGCGGTCACCGGGGAGCTGTTTTTT. The J gene is TRBJ2-2, the V gene TRBV7-3; 7 nucleotides align to TRBD2. This CDR3 region has 14 residues. The V and J ends lost 5 bases and 4 bases, in that order; junction bases with no gene match: 4. In germline, CDR1 is SGHTA, CDR2 FQGTGA.

The chain joins TRBV6-1 to TRBJ1-2, with D possibly being TRBD1 (5 bases). The CDR3 has 16 amino acids. Trimming removed 3 bases from V and 7 bases from J, with 21 bases in between. Germline CDR1 is MNHNS and CDR2 is SASEGT. The CDR3 is CASSDLRVPGKRGYTF. CDR3 nucleotide sequence: TGTGCCAGCAGTGACCTTCGGGTCCCAGGGAAACGTGGCTACACCTTC.

The V gene is TRBV4-1, the J gene TRBJ2-7; perhaps TRBD2 as D (6 bases). The V end lost 8 bases, the J end lost 3 bases, and 20 bases lay between the germline ends. Looked up from germline, CDR1 is MGHRA and CDR2 is YSYEKL. The CDR3 has 15 amino acids. The CDR3 here is CASESGAGNLYEQYF. In DNA, the CDR3 is TGCGCCAGCGAGTCAGGAGCGGGTAATCTCTACGAGCAGTACTTC.